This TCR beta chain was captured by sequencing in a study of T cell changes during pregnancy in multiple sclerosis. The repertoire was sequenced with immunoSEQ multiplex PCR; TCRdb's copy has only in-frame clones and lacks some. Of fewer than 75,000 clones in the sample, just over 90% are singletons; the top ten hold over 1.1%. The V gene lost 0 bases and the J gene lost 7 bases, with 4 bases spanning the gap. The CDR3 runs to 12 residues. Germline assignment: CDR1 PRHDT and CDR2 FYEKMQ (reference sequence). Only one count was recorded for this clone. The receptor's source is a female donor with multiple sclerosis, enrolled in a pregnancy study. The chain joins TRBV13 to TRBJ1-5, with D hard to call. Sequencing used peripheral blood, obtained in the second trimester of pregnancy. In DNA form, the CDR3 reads TGTGCCAGCAGCTTAGGGAGGCAGCCCCAGCATTTT. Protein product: CASSLGRQPQHF.